Presented here are 20 T cell receptor beta chains from one specimen sequenced in a study of a mutant IDH1 vaccine in newly diagnosed glioma. Indicated time point: baseline, week 1 (first vaccination visit). Treatment denoted: pre-vaccination baseline after standard-of-care therapy. TCRdb's copy holds only in-frame clones and misses some; the assay was immunoSEQ multiplex PCR. The sample consists of 95,000 to 100,000 clones, approximately 90% of them appearing once. Here the sequenced sample was PBMCs, taken from a glioma patient treated with radiotherapy, temozolomide or both. Every receptor here comes from a woman between 50 and 59 years old with glioma.

This clone was recorded only once. The V gene is TRBV27, the J gene TRBJ1-5; D is perhaps TRBD1 (6 bases). This CDR3 spans 14 amino acids. Germline-derived CDR1 and CDR2 are MNHEY and SMNVEV (reference sequence). Trimming removed 3 bases at V and 3 bases at J, with 9 bases between. The CDR3, as DNA: TGTGCCAGCAGTTTTTCAGGGGCCAATCAGCCCCAGCATTTT. Translation gives CASSFSGANQPQHF.

V is TRBV5-1 and J is TRBJ1-2; the D gene is possibly TRBD1 (6 bases). The length of the CDR3 is 12 residues. V lost 5 bases to trimming and J lost 8 bases, with 13 bases between them. Germline CDR1 SGHRS, CDR2 YFSETQ. CDR3 DNA: TGCGCCAGCAGACTCGACAGGAGCGGCTACACCTTC. Its translation: CASRLDRSGYTF.

The rearrangement links TRBV5-4 to TRBJ2-5; 11 bases are shared with TRBD1. The CDR3 sequence is 16 residues long. CDR1 is SGHNT, CDR2 YYREEE, per germline (reference sequence). V shed 3 bases, J shed 4 bases, and the junction held 8 bases outside the gene matches. The CDR3, as DNA: TGTGCCAGCAGCTGGGTCCCGGGGACAGGGGGAGAGACCCAGTACTTC. This sequence encodes CASSWVPGTGGETQYF.

The chain has TRBV27 and TRBJ2-7, with TRBD1 identical over 11 bases. V lost 2 bases to trimming and J lost 6 bases; unmatched junction nucleotides: 3. CDR1 and CDR2 (germline): MNHEY, SMNVEV (reference sequence). This CDR3 contains 14 residues. The DNA for the CDR3 is TGTGCCAGCAGTTTAGGGACAGGGGGTGGCGAGCAGTACTTC. Protein product: CASSLGTGGGEQYF.

V usage is TRBV11-2 and J usage is TRBJ1-4; D uncertain. V lost 2 bases to trimming and J lost 0 bases, with 13 bases between them. Germline V gene sequence: CDR1 SGHAT, CDR2 FQNNGV. The CDR3 spans 17 residues. The CDR3 loop reads CASSLFRNLATNEKLFF. CDR3 sequence (DNA): TGTGCCAGCAGCTTATTCCGAAATTTAGCAACTAATGAAAAACTGTTTTTT. Full variable domain (remainder filled in from reference TRBV11-2 and TRBJ1-4): EAGVAQSPRYKIIEKRQSVAFWCNPISGHATLYWYQQILGQGPKLLIQFQNNGVVDDSQLPKDRFSAERLKGVDSTLKIQPAKLEDSAVYLCASSLFRNLATNEKLFFGSGTQLSVL.

V and J are TRBV7-2 and TRBJ1-5; D is possibly TRBD1 (5 bases). Germline lookup yields CDR1 SGHTA and CDR2 FQGNSA. The length of the CDR3 is 16 residues. Deletions cut 2 bases from V and 7 bases from J, with 18 bases between. The CDR3 nucleotides read TGTGCCAGCAGCTTATGGGGTTTAGGGGTTGACCAGCCCCAGCATTTT. It is translated as CASSLWGLGVDQPQHF.

The J gene is TRBJ2-7, the V gene TRBV7-6, with 8 bases aligning to TRBD2. Germline CDR1 reads SGHVS; CDR2 reads FNYEAQ. The CDR3 extends over 18 amino acids. Trimming took 0 bases from V and 2 from J; bases not matched to a gene: 12. This chain's CDR3 is CASSLASFASGSTYEQYF. The CDR3 bases are TGTGCCAGCAGCTTAGCCTCTTTCGCGAGCGGGAGTACCTACGAGCAGTACTTC.

DNA for the CDR3: TGTGCCAGCAGCTTCCCAACAGGGATGCCTAATGAAAAACTGTTTTTT. Its translation is CASSFPTGMPNEKLFF. V gene TRBV7-9 combines with J gene TRBJ1-4, with a possible D match to TRBD1 (6 bases). This CDR3 region has 16 residues. Germline V gene lookup returns CDR1 SEHNR and CDR2 FQNEAQ (reference sequence). Trimming shortened V by 3 bases and J by 3 bases, and 14 bases separated the two germline ends. The entire variable domain, with the rest obtained from reference TRBV7-9 and TRBJ1-4, is as follows: DTGVSQNPRHKITKRGQNVTFRCDPISEHNRLYWYRQTLGQGPEFLTYFQNEAQLEKSRLLSDRFSAERPKGSFSTLEIQRTEQGDSAMYLCASSFPTGMPNEKLFFGSGTQLSVL.

V gene TRBV27 combines with J gene TRBJ1-2, with D unresolved. Per the germline V gene, CDR1 is MNHEY and CDR2 is SMNVEV (reference sequence). Trimming took off 0 bases at V and 8 bases at J, with 16 bases between the two ends. This CDR3 is built from 15 residues. The CDR3 sequence is CASSLSARQEWGYTF. CDR3 sequence (DNA): TGTGCCAGCAGTTTATCCGCCAGGCAAGAATGGGGCTACACCTTC.

The chain recombines TRBV6-6 with TRBJ2-5, with 7 bases that match TRBD2. Germline V gene data show CDR1 as MNHNY and CDR2 as SVGAGI (reference sequence). The CDR3 spans 13 residues. The V and J ends lost 5 bases and 5 bases, in that order; junction bases with no gene match: 5. CDR3 nucleotides: TGTGCCAGCAGTGGACTAGTCGGGGAGACCCAGTACTTC. Its translation is CASSGLVGETQYF.

V is TRBV28 and J is TRBJ2-2; D possibly corresponds to TRBD2 (6 bases). The CDR3 runs 14 residues. The germline V gene encodes CDR1 MDHEN and CDR2 SYDVKM. Deletions cut 8 bases from V and 6 bases from J, with 16 bases between. The DNA of the CDR3 is TGTGCCAGCTCAATCCTCCCGGGGGCCGGGGAGCTGTTTTTT. Translating gives CASSILPGAGELFF.

V gene TRBV2 combines with J gene TRBJ2-1; 15 nucleotides agree with TRBD2. The length of the CDR3 is 18 residues. CDR1 is SNHLY, CDR2 FYNNEI, per germline. V was pared by 5 bases and J by 0 bases, with 5 bases of the junction left unmatched. The CDR3 region has the DNA TGTGCCAGCAGTTATGGGACTAGCGGGAGGATCTCCTACAATGAGCAGTTCTTC. It specifies CASSYGTSGRISYNEQFF.

This clone was observed a single time. J is TRBJ2-7 and V is TRBV28; a possible D gene is TRBD2 (5 bases). Germline-derived CDR1 and CDR2 are MDHEN and SYDVKM. V was cut by 6 bases and J by 6 bases, with 12 bases left in between. This CDR3 spans 12 amino acids. The CDR3 nucleotides are TGTGCCAGCAGGATTTACCGGGGCGAGCAGTACTTC. Translation gives CASRIYRGEQYF. Using reference TRBV28 and TRBJ2-7 for the parts outside the CDR3, the full variable domain is DVKVTQSSRYLVKRTGEKVFLECVQDMDHENMFWYRQDPGLGLRLIYFSYDVKMKEKGDIPEGYSVSREKKERFSLILESASTNQTSMYLCASRIYRGEQYFGPGTRLTVT.

The chain employs TRBV28 and TRBJ1-1; possible D gene TRBD1, 5 bases. The length of the CDR3 is 14 residues. Trimming stripped 5 bases from V and 7 bases from J, with 17 bases between. Germline values: CDR1 MDHEN, CDR2 SYDVKM. In DNA form, the CDR3 reads TGTGCCAGCAGTCCGACAGTGAATCAAAATGAAGCTTTCTTT. Amino acid sequence: CASSPTVNQNEAFF.

This clone was picked up one time. This chain links TRBV11-2 with TRBJ2-7, with 14 positions matching TRBD2. V trimming: 4 bases; J trimming: 4 bases; junction bases outside the gene matches: 12. This CDR3 is 18 amino acids long. Germline V gene data show CDR1 as SGHAT and CDR2 as FQNNGV. The CDR3 region is CASSWGTSGRRMGYEQYF. As DNA, the CDR3 is TGTGCCAGCAGCTGGGGGACTAGCGGGAGAAGGATGGGTTACGAGCAGTACTTC.

The rearrangement uses TRBV27 and TRBJ2-6; D may be TRBD1 (5 bases). CDR3 length: 19 residues. Germline lookup yields CDR1 MNHEY and CDR2 SMNVEV (reference sequence). Deletions cut 5 bases from V and 0 bases from J, with 20 bases between. The CDR3 DNA follows: TGTGCCAGCAGTCGCCTCTATCGGACACCTAGCTCTGGGGCCAACGTCCTGACTTTC. This translates into CASSRLYRTPSSGANVLTF.

CDR3 in amino acids: CASSQGGSEAFF. The DNA of the CDR3 is TGCGCCAGCAGCCAAGGAGGGTCTGAAGCTTTCTTT. This sequence joins TRBV4-1 and TRBJ1-1; D is unclear. Trimming left V 1 base short and J 6 bases short, with 6 bases between. This CDR3 contains 12 residues. Germline loops: CDR1 MGHRA, CDR2 YSYEKL.

This chain connects TRBV6-5 to TRBJ2-7, with D perhaps TRBD1 (6 bases). The CDR3 length is 14 residues. Germline assignment: CDR1 MNHEY and CDR2 SVGAGI. The V gene lost 8 bases and the J gene lost 0 bases, with 14 bases spanning the gap. CDR3 nucleotides: TGTGCCAGCTCAATCCGGGACATCTCCTACGAGCAGTACTTC. Translating it yields CASSIRDISYEQYF.

A few counts support this clone. This chain links TRBV2 with TRBJ1-2; D might be TRBD1 (5 bases). Germline V gene sequence: CDR1 SNHLY, CDR2 FYNNEI. This CDR3 comprises 17 residues. V was shortened by 2 bases and J by 6 bases, with 22 bases between the two germline ends. DNA for the CDR3: TGTGCCAGCAGTGAACCTGGGGCTTTGAGCAGGGTCGATGGCTACACCTTC. Protein sequence: CASSEPGALSRVDGYTF. The complete variable domain, with remaining parts taken from reference TRBV2 and TRBJ1-2, reads EPEVTQTPSHQVTQMGQEVILRCVPISNHLYFYWYRQILGQKVEFLVSFYNNEISEKSEIFDDQFSVERPDGSNFTLKIRSTKLEDSAMYFCASSEPGALSRVDGYTFGSGTRLTVV.

The genes are TRBV5-4 and TRBJ2-7; weak D call: TRBD2 (6 bases). The germline gives CDR1 SGHNT, CDR2 YYREEE (reference sequence). Trimming pared 2 bases from V and 5 bases from J, leaving 11 bases between. The CDR3 contains 13 residues. The chain's CDR3 is CASSFGGKDEQYF. CDR3 DNA: TGTGCCAGCAGCTTCGGAGGGAAAGACGAGCAGTACTTC.